This T cell receptor (beta chain) derives from a study of neurological immune-mediated disorders. Unsorted libraries came from 2 million PBMCs stored at -80 °C. This clonotype was counted many times. Looked up from germline, CDR1 is SGHVS and CDR2 is FNYEAQ. The CDR3 spans 15 residues. The V end was cut by 4 bases, the J end by 10 bases, with 20 bases between. 5'RACE generated cDNA with 10-nucleotide random UMIs. Sequencing of 15-18 subjects in each run yielded over 200 million TCR-beta sequences. MiXCR was run by TCRdb on the 5' RACE reads, yielding one entry per CDR3 protein. The sample has about 20,000 distinct CDR3 sequences, roughly 14% seen once.

This sequence joins TRBV7-6 and TRBJ2-1; TRBD1 might be the D (6 bases). This TCR came from a female donor with HTLV-1-associated myelopathy (HAM/TSP). The sequencing sample was made of PBMCs. The CDR3 here is CASSSGGQGWGEQFF. The CDR3 bases are TGTGCCAGCAGCTCTGGGGGCCAGGGATGGGGGGAGCAGTTCTTC.